The present T cell receptor (beta chain) was sequenced within a study of CD8 T cells in ankylosing spondylitis. V was pared by 2 bases and J by 0 bases, with 8 bases between. Germline assignment: CDR1 LGHNA and CDR2 YNFKEQ. The CDR3 is 14 residues long. Quantitative molecular-barcoded 5'-RACE generated the TCR beta libraries. TCRdb processed the 5' RACE reads anew with MiXCR; each CDR3 protein has one entry. The table has about 340,000 distinct CDR3 sequences, roughly 8% seen once; the top ten hold roughly 14%. Study-wide points: A TCR beta motif made of fewer than ten highly homologous variants seemed typical of ankylosing spondylitis blood. Some motif variants had been reported before (in reactive arthritis synovial fluid and blood). Reported data indicate significant enrichment of disease-linked clones within matched ankylosing spondylitis synovial fluid.

As for this clonotype: Its antigen is as yet unknown.

This TCR came from a male donor with ankylosing spondylitis. The chain employs TRBV4-2 and TRBJ2-7, with D maybe TRBD2 (6 bases). Sequencing input: blood, either unsorted or a sorted T cell fraction (not recorded which). Here the CDR3 DNA reads TGTGCCAGCAGCCAATGGGGGGTCTCCTACGAGCAGTACTTC. It encodes CASSQWGVSYEQYF.